One and the same sample provided the 18 T cell receptor beta chains below, sequenced in a study of cytotoxic CD8 clonotypes in ibrutinib-treated CLL. Using immunoSEQ multiplex PCR, the repertoire was profiled, and TCRdb retains in-frame clones only, with some absent. The sample holds under 200,000 clones, approximately 84% seen once. Sequencing used PBMCs, obtained after 24 months of ibrutinib treatment. The receptors originated from a human donor with chronic lymphocytic leukemia.

This rearrangement joins TRBV19 to TRBJ2-2, with 10 bases identical to TRBD2. This CDR3 spans 17 amino acids. Germline trimming cut 4 bases from V and 5 bases from J; bases unmatched to any gene: 10. Germline V gene lookup returns CDR1 LNHDA and CDR2 SQIVND (reference sequence). The CDR3 nucleotides are TGTGCCAGTAGTAACGCTCCGACTAGCGGGTTGACCGGGGAGCTGTTTTTT. It codes for CASSNAPTSGLTGELFF.

In this sample, this clone turned up a few times. The V and J genes are TRBV30 and TRBJ1-1; TRBD1 might be the D (5 bases). CDR1 is GTSNPN, CDR2 SVGIG, per germline (reference sequence). The CDR3 has 14 residues. Trimming left V 4 bases short and J 1 base short, with 13 bases between. As DNA, the CDR3 is TGTGCCTGGAAGCAGGGTTTAAAGAACACTGAAGCTTTCTTT. It is translated as CAWKQGLKNTEAFF. The full variable domain, its missing parts supplied by reference TRBV30 and TRBJ1-1, is SQTIHQWPATLVQPVGSPLSLECTVEGTSNPNLYWYRQAAGRGLQLLFYSVGIGQISSEVPQNLSASRPQDRQFILSSKKLLLSDSGFYLCAWKQGLKNTEAFFGQGTRLTVV.

J is TRBJ2-1 and V is TRBV18; D may match TRBD1 or TRBD2 (5 bases each). Trimming took off 6 bases at V and 2 bases at J, with 14 bases between the two ends. The CDR3 spans 15 residues. CDR1 and CDR2 from the germline V gene are KGHSH and LQKENI. Written as DNA, the CDR3 is TGTGCCAGCTCCCCCGGGGACGGAGCCTACAATGAGCAGTTCTTC. Translating gives CASSPGDGAYNEQFF.

This sequence joins TRBV2 and TRBJ1-4; 8 nucleotides line up with TRBD1. V dropped 6 bases and J dropped 8; count of bases not matched to a gene: 11. There are 15 residues in the CDR3. Germline-derived CDR1 and CDR2 are SNHLY and FYNNEI. The CDR3 sequence: CASSYTYRGGEKLFF. The CDR3 coding sequence is TGTGCCAGCAGCTATACCTACAGGGGGGGGGAAAAACTGTTTTTT.

This sequence joins TRBV4-3 and TRBJ1-2; no firm D call. The V end was cut by 0 bases, the J end by 6 bases, with 5 bases between. CDR1 is LGHNA and CDR2 is YSLEER in the germline V gene. The CDR3 extends over 12 amino acids. CDR3 loop: CASSQDEDGYTF. For the CDR3, the DNA is TGCGCCAGCAGCCAAGACGAAGATGGCTACACCTTC.

The rearrangement uses TRBV19 and TRBJ1-5; 7 bases are a match to TRBD1. Looked up from germline, CDR1 is LNHDA and CDR2 is SQIVND (reference sequence). The CDR3 consists of 14 residues. V was clipped by 5 bases and J by 3 bases; unmatched bases: 4. CDR3 region: CASSGGQNNQPQHF. In DNA form, the CDR3 reads TGTGCCAGTAGTGGGGGACAGAACAATCAGCCCCAGCATTTT.

The chain recombines TRBV27 with TRBJ1-2; 8 bases align to TRBD1. Germline CDR1 and CDR2: MNHEY and SMNVEV (reference sequence). The V gene end was trimmed by 5 bases and the J gene end by 7 bases; junction bases not matched to a gene: 6. The CDR3 is 13 amino acids. The CDR3 sequence is CASSPGQGGGYTF. DNA for the CDR3: TGTGCCAGCAGTCCCGGACAGGGCGGTGGCTACACCTTC.

This chain uses TRBV7-3 with TRBJ2-7, with 10 bases fitting TRBD2. There are 15 residues in the CDR3. In germline, CDR1 is SGHTA, CDR2 FQGTGA. J gave up 0 bases and V 5 bases, and 4 bases lay outside the gene matches. CDR3 sequence: CASSPTSGISYEQYF. The CDR3 DNA reads as TGTGCCAGCAGCCCTACTAGCGGGATCTCCTACGAGCAGTACTTC.

The chain recombines TRBV5-1 with TRBJ1-2; 7 bases map to TRBD1. The CDR3 loop spans 15 amino acids. The germline gives CDR1 SGHRS, CDR2 YFSETQ. Trimming took 3 bases from V and 2 from J; bases not matched to a gene: 7. Written as DNA, the CDR3 is TGCGCCAGCAGCTCTGACCAGGGGGACAACTATGGCTACACCTTC. Amino acids: CASSSDQGDNYGYTF.

The rearrangement links TRBV19 to TRBJ1-5; D uncertain. With 6 bases removed from V and 5 bases from J, the gap between germline ends came to 8 bases. Per germline, CDR1 LNHDA and CDR2 SQIVND (reference sequence). The CDR3 sequence is 12 residues long. Written as DNA, the CDR3 is TGTGCCAGTAGGGGGTTATATCAGCCCCAGCATTTT. Its protein product is CASRGLYQPQHF.

The chain joins TRBV7-9 to TRBJ2-7; TRBD2 agrees at 7 bases. Germline assignment: CDR1 SEHNR and CDR2 FQNEAQ (reference sequence). After removal of 2 bases from V and 3 bases from J, the junction contained 7 bases not matched to a gene. The CDR3 has 15 residues. DNA of the CDR3: TGTGCCAGCAGCTTAACGCTAGCGGAGATCTACGAGCAGTACTTC. It is translated as CASSLTLAEIYEQYF.

V usage is TRBV4-1 and J usage is TRBJ2-3, with 7 bases matching TRBD2. Trimming removed 4 bases from V and 6 bases from J; junction bases left unmatched: 4. This CDR3 has 13 amino acids. Per germline, CDR1 MGHRA and CDR2 YSYEKL. CDR3 DNA sequence: TGCGCCAGCAGCCGAGACGGGGGGGATACGCAGTATTTT. Amino acids: CASSRDGGDTQYF.

The gene calls are TRBV7-2 and TRBJ1-1; the D gene is possibly TRBD1 (6 bases). Trimming removed 0 bases from V and 4 bases from J, with 12 bases in between. Per germline, CDR1 SGHTA and CDR2 FQGNSA. The CDR3 spans 15 residues. Here the CDR3 reads CASSLAPGASTEAFF. The CDR3 DNA reads as TGTGCCAGCAGCTTAGCCCCAGGGGCAAGCACTGAAGCTTTCTTT.

The genes are TRBV5-4 and TRBJ1-5, with 11 bases that match TRBD1. V gave up 0 bases and J gave up 5 bases; unmatched junction bases: 4. The CDR3 has 16 amino acids. CDR1 and CDR2 (germline): SGHNT, YYREEE (reference sequence). The CDR3 region is CASSLDGQGAYQPQHF. The CDR3 DNA sequence: TGTGCCAGCAGCTTGGATGGACAGGGGGCATATCAGCCCCAGCATTTT.

This rearrangement joins TRBV29-1 to TRBJ2-7, with 7 bases identical to TRBD1. V lost 2 bases to trimming and J lost 7 bases; unmatched junction nucleotides: 5. Germline V CDR1 and CDR2: SQVTM, ANQGSEA. The CDR3 runs to 12 residues. The CDR3 DNA reads TGCAGCGTTGAACAGGGGGTGGGGGAGCAGTACTTC. Its translation is CSVEQGVGEQYF.

The CDR3 DNA reads as TGCGCCAGCAGTGATCGACTAAAGCGGGACAATGAGCAGTTCTTC. It yields the protein CASSDRLKRDNEQFF. This rearrangement joins TRBV10-2 to TRBJ2-1; tentatively, D is TRBD2 (6 bases). This CDR3 comprises 15 residues. Germline V gene sequence: CDR1 WSHSY, CDR2 SAAADI. Between the trimmed V and J ends, which lost 3 bases and 5 bases, there was a span of 14 bases.

The gene calls are TRBV5-6 and TRBJ1-1; D not resolved. This CDR3 is 14 amino acids long. CDR1 is SGHDT and CDR2 is YYEEEE in the germline V gene. The V gene lost 0 bases and the J gene lost 0 bases, with 6 bases spanning the gap. This CDR3 reads CASSLDNLNTEAFF. CDR3 DNA: TGTGCCAGCAGCTTGGACAATTTGAACACTGAAGCTTTCTTT.

The CDR3 nucleotides read TGTGCCAGCAGCCCAGGACAGTTGCGGGGCTATGGCTACACCTTC. Its translation: CASSPGQLRGYGYTF. The chain couples TRBV7-3 to TRBJ1-2; perhaps TRBD1 as D (6 bases). CDR3 length: 15 residues. V shed 5 bases and J shed 4 bases, with 17 bases lying between them. Germline assignment: CDR1 SGHTA and CDR2 FQGTGA. The variable domain in full, completed from reference TRBV7-3 and TRBJ1-2, reads GAGVSQTPSNKVTEKGKYVELRCDPISGHTALYWYRQSLGQGPEFLIYFQGTGAADDSGLPNDRFFAVRPEGSVSTLKIQRTERGDSAVYLCASSPGQLRGYGYTFGSGTRLTVV.